This T cell receptor (beta chain) was identified during a study of Tregs in tolerant kidney transplant recipients. Study-wide background: Related graft donors supplied nonmyeloablative bone marrow transplants, and mixed chimerism was transient. General study results and limits: No direct test of biological reproducibility was done here. In tolerant patients, donor-specific Tregs outgrew total Tregs, suggesting antigen-driven expansion. Validation in larger populations is needed because few patients were studied.

The CDR3 is made up of 16 amino acids. Germline V gene lookup returns CDR1 LGHNA and CDR2 YNFKEQ. V lost 0 bases and J 0 bases, leaving 9 bases between the germline ends. Libraries were prepared by immunoSEQ multiplex PCR; TCRdb keeps only in-frame clonotypes and omits some of them. The sample contains roughly 66,000 clones, just under 95% of which appear only once. This clone was found once. Its antigen is unknown. The TCR originated in a human donor who received a combined kidney and bone marrow transplant. This material consisted of CD8+ T cells from blood, taken before the transplant. The V and J genes are TRBV4-2 and TRBJ1-3; TRBD1 might be the D (5 bases). CDR3 sequence reads: CASSQDSGLSGNTIYF. Written as DNA, the CDR3 is TGTGCCAGCAGCCAAGATTCAGGGCTCTCTGGAAACACCATATATTTT.